Sequencing of this T cell receptor (beta chain) was carried out in a study of beta chain features in type 1 diabetes. Notes on the study in general: TCRB CDR3s were moderately but significantly shorter in Type 1 diabetes patients in all four CD4+ subsets. Within patients, naive, central memory and Treg TCRB repertoires seemed more similar than within healthy donors.

A few counts support this clone. Its specificity is not known. The isolated RNA, all of it, was reverse transcribed, so expressed TCRB transcripts were what got sequenced. Some clones are missing from TCRdb's copy, which holds only in-frame ones; the method was immunoSEQ multiplex PCR. In the table there are roughly 47,000 clones, approximately 40% of which are singletons. Sequencing was performed on stem cell memory CD4+ T cells from blood. The origin of this receptor is a man in his thirties or forties with type 1 diabetes.

CDR3 region: CASSPGTANFYEQYF. CDR3 nucleotides: TGTGCCAGCTCACCCGGGACAGCCAACTTCTACGAGCAGTACTTC. The V gene is TRBV18, the J gene TRBJ2-7, with TRBD1 identical over 7 bases. V dropped 3 bases and J dropped 3; count of bases not matched to a gene: 8. The V gene's germline CDR1 is KGHSH and CDR2 LQKENI. The CDR3 has 15 amino acids. Using reference TRBV18 and TRBJ2-7 for the parts outside the CDR3, the full variable domain is NAGVMQNPRHLVRRRGQEARLRCSPMKGHSHVYWYRQLPEEGLKFMVYLQKENIIDESGMPKERFSAEFPKEGPSILRIQQVVRGDSAAYFCASSPGTANFYEQYFGPGTRLTVT.